Reported below is one T cell receptor (beta chain). The antigen this receptor binds is unknown. The input lacks base qualities; no much larger clone sits a single base away. The entry originates in a study of T cell changes during pregnancy in multiple sclerosis (dated 2019 in TCRdb). A note on the overall study: The study looked at changes in the T cell repertoire across pregnancy in women with multiple sclerosis.

V and J are trimmed by 2 bases and 4 bases, and the gene matches miss 4 bases of the junction. CDR1 and CDR2 (SNHLY, FYNNEI) derive from the germline V gene. The CDR3 runs 14 residues from the cysteine to the phenylalanine. Only the CDR3 DNA stays, 42 bases, in frame from base 1. Library construction relied on the immunoSEQ multiplex PCR assay. TCRdb took this table from immuneACCESS and kept in-frame rearrangements with V and J called. Such tables lack part of the clones; where checked against another copy, unresolved V genes explain under half of the gap, and the rest is unexplained. This sample is represented by approximately 130,000 clones; about 95% of them were singletons. Approximately 0.45% of the sample rests with the top ten.

The V and J genes are TRBV2 and TRBJ2-7; TRBD1 fits 8 bases in the junction. Sample: peripheral blood, taken after pregnancy. The receptor's source is a female donor with multiple sclerosis, enrolled in a pregnancy study. CDR3 loop: CASSEIQGAYEQYF. The sequenced DNA is TGTGCCAGCAGTGAAATCCAGGGGGCGTACGAGCAGTACTTC.